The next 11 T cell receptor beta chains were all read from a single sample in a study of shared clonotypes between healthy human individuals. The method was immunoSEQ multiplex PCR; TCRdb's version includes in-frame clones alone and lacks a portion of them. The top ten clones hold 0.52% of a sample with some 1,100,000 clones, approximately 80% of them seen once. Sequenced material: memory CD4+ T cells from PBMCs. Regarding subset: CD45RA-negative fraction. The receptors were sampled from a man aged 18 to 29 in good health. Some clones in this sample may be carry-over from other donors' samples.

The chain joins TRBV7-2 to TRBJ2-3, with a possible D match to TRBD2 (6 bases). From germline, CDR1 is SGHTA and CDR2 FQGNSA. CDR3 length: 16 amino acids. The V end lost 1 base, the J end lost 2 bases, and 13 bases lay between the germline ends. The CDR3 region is CASSLDGGAPTDTQYF. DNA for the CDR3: TGTGCCAGCAGCTTAGATGGCGGGGCGCCCACAGATACGCAGTATTTT.

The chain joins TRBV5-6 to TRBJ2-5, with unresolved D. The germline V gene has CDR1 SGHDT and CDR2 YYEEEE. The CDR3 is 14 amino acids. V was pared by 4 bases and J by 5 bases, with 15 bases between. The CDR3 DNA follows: TGTGCCAGCAGCCGACAACAATCTGGGGAGACCCAGTACTTC. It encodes CASSRQQSGETQYF.

The CDR3 bases are TGTGCCATCAGTGGAGAGGGCGCGACTGTCTACGAGCAGTACTTC. This encodes CAISGEGATVYEQYF. The chain is built from TRBV10-3 and TRBJ2-7, with a tentative D call TRBD2 (5 bases). From germline, CDR1 is ENHRY and CDR2 SYGVKD. The CDR3 covers 15 residues. The ends were cut back, 4 bases at V and 3 bases at J, with 16 bases in the middle.

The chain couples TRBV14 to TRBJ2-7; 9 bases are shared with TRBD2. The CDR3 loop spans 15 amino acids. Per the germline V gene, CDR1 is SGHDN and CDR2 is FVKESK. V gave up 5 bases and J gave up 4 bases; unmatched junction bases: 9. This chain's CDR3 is CASSMSGRIMYEQYF. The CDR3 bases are TGTGCCAGCAGCATGAGCGGGAGGATCATGTACGAGCAGTACTTC.

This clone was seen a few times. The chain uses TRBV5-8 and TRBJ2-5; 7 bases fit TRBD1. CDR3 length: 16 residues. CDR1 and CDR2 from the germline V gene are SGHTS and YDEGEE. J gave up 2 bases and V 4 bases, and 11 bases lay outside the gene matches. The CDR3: CASSLGDSGIQETQYF. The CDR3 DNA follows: TGTGCCAGCAGCCTTGGGGACAGTGGAATTCAAGAGACCCAGTACTTC.

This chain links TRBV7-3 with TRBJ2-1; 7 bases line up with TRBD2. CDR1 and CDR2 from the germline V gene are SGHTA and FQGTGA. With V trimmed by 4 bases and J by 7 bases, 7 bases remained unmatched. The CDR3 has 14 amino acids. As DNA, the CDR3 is TGTGCCAGCAGCTCTCAGGGTAGCGGGAATGAGCAGTTCTTC. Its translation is CASSSQGSGNEQFF.

The CDR3, as DNA: TGTGCCAGTAGTTACCAGACAGGGGGCCAGGAGACCCAGTACTTC. The encoded protein is CASSYQTGGQETQYF. The chain links TRBV19 to TRBJ2-5; TRBD1 agrees at 10 bases. Germline assignment: CDR1 LNHDA and CDR2 SQIVND (reference sequence). V lost 5 bases, J lost 5 bases, and 8 bases stayed unmatched. This CDR3 comprises 15 residues. The full variable domain, completed using reference TRBV19 and TRBJ2-5, is DGGITQSPKYLFRKEGQNVTLSCEQNLNHDAMYWYRQDPGQGLRLIYYSQIVNDFQKGDIAEGYSVSREKKESFPLTVTSAQKNPTAFYLCASSYQTGGQETQYFGPGTRLLVL.

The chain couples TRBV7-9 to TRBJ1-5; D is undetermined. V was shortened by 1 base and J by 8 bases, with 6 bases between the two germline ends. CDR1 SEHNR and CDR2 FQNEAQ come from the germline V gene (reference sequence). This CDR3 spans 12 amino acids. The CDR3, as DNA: TGTGCCAGCAGCTTAGGCAGTAAGCCCCAGCATTTT. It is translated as CASSLGSKPQHF.

The CDR3 DNA is TGTGCCAGCAGTCCCAGTGAAGGGATGAACACTGAAGCTTTCTTT. Translation: CASSPSEGMNTEAFF. The rearrangement links TRBV6-5 to TRBJ1-1; D is unclear. The V gene's germline CDR1 is MNHEY and CDR2 SVGAGI. V was trimmed by 5 bases and J by 0 bases, leaving 13 bases between them. The CDR3 has 15 amino acids.

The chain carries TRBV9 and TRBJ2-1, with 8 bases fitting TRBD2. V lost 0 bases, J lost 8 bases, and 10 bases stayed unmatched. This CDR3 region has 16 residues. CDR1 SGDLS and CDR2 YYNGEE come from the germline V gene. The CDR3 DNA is TGTGCCAGCAGCGTAGCTCTGAGCGGGAGTGGGGATGAGCAGTTCTTC. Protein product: CASSVALSGSGDEQFF.

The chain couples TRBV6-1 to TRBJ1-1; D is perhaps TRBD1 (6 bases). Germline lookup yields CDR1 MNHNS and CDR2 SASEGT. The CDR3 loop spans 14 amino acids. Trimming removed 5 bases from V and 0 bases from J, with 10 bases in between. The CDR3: CASSRDTMNTEAFF. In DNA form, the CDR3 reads TGTGCCAGCAGTAGGGACACTATGAACACTGAAGCTTTCTTT.